This T cell receptor beta chain was found in a study of blood T cell repertoires in COVID-19. For the study at large: The origin of the acute and convalescent COVID-19 samples was the United States, Italy and Spain. PBMCs, B-cell-depleted T cells, or T cells provided the cDNA or gDNA that made up the material.

This clone showed up just once. Here immunoSEQ multiplex PCR was the method, and the copy in TCRdb shows in-frame clones only, minus some. Of over 350,000 clones in the sample, approximately 90% were seen once. The CDR3 length is 16 residues. V shed 8 bases and J 1 base; nucleotides not matched to a gene: 13. Germline V gives CDR1 MRHNA, CDR2 SNTAGT. Allocation to cohorts depended on clinical history reported by the participants. Two negative PCRs, clearance, or symptom resolution characterized the recovered Cohort 3 donors. The sample comprised PBMCs or T cells enriched from blood (not recorded which). J is TRBJ1-1 and V is TRBV6-4; 7 bases fit TRBD1. The sequence was obtained from a young woman who had recovered from COVID-19. CDR3 coding DNA: TGTGCCAGCCGGGTGAGGGGGCCACCTCGGAACACTGAAGCTTTCTTT. It specifies CASRVRGPPRNTEAFF.